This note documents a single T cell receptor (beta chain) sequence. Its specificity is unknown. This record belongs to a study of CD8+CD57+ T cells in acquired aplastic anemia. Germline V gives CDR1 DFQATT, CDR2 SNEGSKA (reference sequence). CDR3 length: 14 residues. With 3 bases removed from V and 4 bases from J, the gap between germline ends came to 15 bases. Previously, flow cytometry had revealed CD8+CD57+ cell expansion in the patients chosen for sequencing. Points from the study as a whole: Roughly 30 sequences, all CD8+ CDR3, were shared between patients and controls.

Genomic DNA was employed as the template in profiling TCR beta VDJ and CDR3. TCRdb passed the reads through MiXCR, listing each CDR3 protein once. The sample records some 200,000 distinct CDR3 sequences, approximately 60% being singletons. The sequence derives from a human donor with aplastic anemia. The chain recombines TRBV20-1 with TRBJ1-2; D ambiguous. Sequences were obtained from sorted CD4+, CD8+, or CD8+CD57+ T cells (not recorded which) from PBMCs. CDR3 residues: CSASTSLRLYGYTF. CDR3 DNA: TGCAGTGCTAGTACATCCCTGCGGCTCTATGGCTACACCTTC.